The text below deals with one T cell receptor (beta chain). The germline V gene has CDR1 SGHNT and CDR2 YENEEA. This CDR3 region has 16 residues. V was pared by 1 base and J by 4 bases, with 4 bases of the junction left unmatched. The source of the sample is a study of immune characterization of retroperitoneal liposarcoma. TCRdb fed the PCR reads into MiXCR, producing one record per CDR3 protein. This sample has a few thousand distinct CDR3 sequences; 40% to 55% occur once, and the top ten carry around 50%. Sequenced material: tumor tissue. The chain combines TRBV11-3 with TRBJ2-5; 12 positions match TRBD2. The TCR comes from a female donor with retroperitoneal liposarcoma. The CDR3 DNA follows: TGTGCCAGCAGCTTAGGACTAGCGGGAGAACGAGAGACCCAGTACTTC. Translation gives CASSLGLAGERETQYF.